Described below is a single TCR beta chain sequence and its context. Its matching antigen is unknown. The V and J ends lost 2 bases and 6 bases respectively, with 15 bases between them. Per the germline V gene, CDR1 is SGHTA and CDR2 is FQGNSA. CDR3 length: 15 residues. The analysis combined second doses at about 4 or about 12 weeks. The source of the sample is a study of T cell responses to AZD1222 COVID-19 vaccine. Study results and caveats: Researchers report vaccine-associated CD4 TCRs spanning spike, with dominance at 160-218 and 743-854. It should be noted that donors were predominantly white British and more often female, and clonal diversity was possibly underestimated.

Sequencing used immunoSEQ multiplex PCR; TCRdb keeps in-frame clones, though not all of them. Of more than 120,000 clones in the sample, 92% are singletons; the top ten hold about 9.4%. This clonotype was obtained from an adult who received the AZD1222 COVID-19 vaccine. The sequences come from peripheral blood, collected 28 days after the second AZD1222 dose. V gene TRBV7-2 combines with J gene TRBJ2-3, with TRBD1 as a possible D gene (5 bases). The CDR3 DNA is TGTGCCAGCAGCTTACAGACAGTCAGCTCGGATACGCAGTATTTT. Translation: CASSLQTVSSDTQYF.